The present T cell receptor (beta chain) was sequenced within a study of blood T cells in healthy people across ages. Study observations and caveats: One million T cells yielded diversity estimates that were considered underestimates. Strong correlation was found linking TCR beta diversity to naive T cell percentage.

This clonotype has just a few counts. The antigen remains unidentified. A J-beta primer mix and a sample-barcoded 5' primer were used in a second PCR of roughly 7 to 12 cycles. TCRdb called the 5' RACE reads again in MiXCR, with one record for every CDR3 protein. In the table there are approximately 1,000,000 distinct CDR3 sequences, more than 35% of which are singletons. The CDR3 is 17 residues long. Trimming removed 1 base from V and 5 bases from J, with 20 bases in between. Germline loops: CDR1 MNHNS, CDR2 SASEGT. The sample comprised blood. The rearrangement links TRBV6-1 to TRBJ2-5; possibly TRBD1 for D (6 bases). The sequence was obtained from a woman in her fifties or sixties in good health. The DNA of the CDR3 is TGTGCCAGCAGTGAAGATCGGGACACCCTTAGCAGGGAGACCCAGTACTTC. Translating gives CASSEDRDTLSRETQYF.